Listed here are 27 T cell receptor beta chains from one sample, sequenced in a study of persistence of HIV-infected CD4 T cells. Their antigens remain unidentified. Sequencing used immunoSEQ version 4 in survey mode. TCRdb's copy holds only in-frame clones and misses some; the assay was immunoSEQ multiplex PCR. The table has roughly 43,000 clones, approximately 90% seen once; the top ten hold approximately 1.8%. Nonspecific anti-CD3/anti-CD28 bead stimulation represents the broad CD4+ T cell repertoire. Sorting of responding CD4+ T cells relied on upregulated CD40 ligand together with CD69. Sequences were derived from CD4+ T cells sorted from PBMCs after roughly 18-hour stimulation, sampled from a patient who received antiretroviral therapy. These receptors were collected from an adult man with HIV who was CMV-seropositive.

In nucleotides, the CDR3 is TGTGCCACCAGTACTAGCGGGGGATACAATGAGCAGTTCTTC. The encoded protein is CATSTSGGYNEQFF. This sequence joins TRBV15 and TRBJ2-1; 11 positions match TRBD2. Germline CDR1 reads LNHNV; CDR2 reads YYDKDF (reference sequence). The CDR3 runs 14 residues. V gave up 6 bases and J gave up 4 bases; unmatched junction bases: 2.

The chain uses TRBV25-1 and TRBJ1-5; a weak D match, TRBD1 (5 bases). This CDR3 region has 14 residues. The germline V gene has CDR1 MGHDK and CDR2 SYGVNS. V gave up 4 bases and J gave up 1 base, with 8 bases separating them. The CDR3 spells CASSVRASNQPQHF. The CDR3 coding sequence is TGTGCCAGCAGTGTCAGGGCGAGCAATCAGCCCCAGCATTTT.

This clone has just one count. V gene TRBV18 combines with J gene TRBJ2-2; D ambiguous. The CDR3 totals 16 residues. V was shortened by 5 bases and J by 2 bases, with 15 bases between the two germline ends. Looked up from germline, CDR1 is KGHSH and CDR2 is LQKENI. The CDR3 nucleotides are TGTGCCAGCTCAACAGCCGCACAGTACAACACCGGGGAGCTGTTTTTT. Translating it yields CASSTAAQYNTGELFF. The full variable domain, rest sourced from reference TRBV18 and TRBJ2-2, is NAGVMQNPRHLVRRRGQEARLRCSPMKGHSHVYWYRQLPEEGLKFMVYLQKENIIDESGMPKERFSAEFPKEGPSILRIQQVVRGDSAAYFCASSTAAQYNTGELFFGEGSRLTVL.

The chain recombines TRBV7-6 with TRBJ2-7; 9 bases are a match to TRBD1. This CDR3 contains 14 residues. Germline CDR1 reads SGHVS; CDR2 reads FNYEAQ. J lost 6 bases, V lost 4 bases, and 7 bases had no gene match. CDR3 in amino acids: CASSSVTTGGEQYF. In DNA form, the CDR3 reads TGTGCCAGCAGCTCCGTGACGACAGGGGGCGAGCAGTACTTC. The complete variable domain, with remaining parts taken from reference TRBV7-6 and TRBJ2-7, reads GAGVSQSPRYKVTKRGQDVALRCDPISGHVSLYWYRQALGQGPEFLTYFNYEAQQDKSGLPNDRFSAERPEGSISTLTIQRTEQRDSAMYRCASSSVTTGGEQYFGPGTRLTVT.

The CDR3 region is CASSDSRIGELFF. CDR3 in DNA: TGTGCCAGCAGTGACTCCCGGATCGGGGAGCTGTTTTTT. The chain has TRBV6-4 and TRBJ2-2, with D unresolved. Trimming removed 0 bases at V and 7 bases at J, with 6 bases between. Germline CDR1 reads MRHNA; CDR2 reads SNTAGT. CDR3 length: 13 residues.

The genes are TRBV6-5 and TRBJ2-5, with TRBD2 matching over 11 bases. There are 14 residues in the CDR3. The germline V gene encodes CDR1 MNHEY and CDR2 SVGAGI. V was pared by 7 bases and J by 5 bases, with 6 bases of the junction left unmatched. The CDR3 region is CASNPSGGRETQYF. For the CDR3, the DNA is TGTGCCAGCAACCCTAGCGGGGGGCGGGAGACCCAGTACTTC.

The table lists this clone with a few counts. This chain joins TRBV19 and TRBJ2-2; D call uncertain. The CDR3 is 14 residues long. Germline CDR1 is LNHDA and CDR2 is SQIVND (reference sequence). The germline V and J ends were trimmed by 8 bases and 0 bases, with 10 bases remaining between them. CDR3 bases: TGTGCCAGTTCTACAGAAACGAACACCGGGGAGCTGTTTTTT. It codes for CASSTETNTGELFF.

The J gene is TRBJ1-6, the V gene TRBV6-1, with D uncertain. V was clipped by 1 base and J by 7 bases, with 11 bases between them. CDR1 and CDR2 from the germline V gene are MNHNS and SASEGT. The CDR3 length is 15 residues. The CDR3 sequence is CASSEGVGNNSPLHF. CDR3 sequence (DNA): TGTGCCAGCAGTGAAGGTGTAGGGAACAATTCACCCCTCCACTTT.

The CDR3 coding sequence is TGTGCCAGCAGTTACGCGGGGGACAGTCCGGTTGAGCAGTACTTC. Translating it yields CASSYAGDSPVEQYF. The chain recombines TRBV6-5 with TRBJ2-7, with D perhaps matching TRBD1 or TRBD2 (7 bases each). The germline V and J ends were trimmed by 2 bases and 7 bases, with 18 bases remaining between them. Germline CDR1 MNHEY, CDR2 SVGAGI. The CDR3 totals 15 residues.

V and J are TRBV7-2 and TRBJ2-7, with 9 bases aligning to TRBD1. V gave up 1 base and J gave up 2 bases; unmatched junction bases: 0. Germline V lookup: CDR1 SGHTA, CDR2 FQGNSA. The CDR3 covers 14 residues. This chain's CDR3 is CASSLGTGAYEQYF. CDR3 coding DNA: TGTGCCAGCAGCTTAGGGACAGGGGCCTACGAGCAGTACTTC.

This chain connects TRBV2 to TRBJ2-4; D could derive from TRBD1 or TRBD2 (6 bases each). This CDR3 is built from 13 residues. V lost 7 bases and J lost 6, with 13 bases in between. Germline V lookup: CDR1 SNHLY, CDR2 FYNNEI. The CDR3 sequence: CASIGKGGNIQYF. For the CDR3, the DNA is TGTGCCAGCATAGGGAAGGGGGGAAACATTCAGTACTTC.

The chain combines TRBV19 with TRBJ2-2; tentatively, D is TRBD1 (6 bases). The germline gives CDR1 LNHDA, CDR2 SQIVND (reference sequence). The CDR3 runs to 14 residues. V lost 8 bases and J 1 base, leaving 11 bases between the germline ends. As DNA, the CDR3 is TGTGCCAGTTCCGGGACAAGGAACACCGGGGAGCTGTTTTTT. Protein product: CASSGTRNTGELFF.

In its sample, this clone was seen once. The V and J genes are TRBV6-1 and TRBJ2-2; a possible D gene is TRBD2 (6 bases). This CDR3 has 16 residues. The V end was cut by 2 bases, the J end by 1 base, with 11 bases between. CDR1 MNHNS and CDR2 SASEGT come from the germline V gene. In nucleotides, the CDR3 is TGTGCCAGCAGTGAATGGGCGGGGCGGAACACCGGGGAGCTGTTTTTT. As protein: CASSEWAGRNTGELFF.

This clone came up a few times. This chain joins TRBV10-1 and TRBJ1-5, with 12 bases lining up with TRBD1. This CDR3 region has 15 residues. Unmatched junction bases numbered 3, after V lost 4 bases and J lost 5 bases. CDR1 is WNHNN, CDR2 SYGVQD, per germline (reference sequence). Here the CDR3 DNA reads TGCGCCAGCAGTGGGGGGACAGGGGGCTATCAGCCCCAGCATTTT. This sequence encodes CASSGGTGGYQPQHF.

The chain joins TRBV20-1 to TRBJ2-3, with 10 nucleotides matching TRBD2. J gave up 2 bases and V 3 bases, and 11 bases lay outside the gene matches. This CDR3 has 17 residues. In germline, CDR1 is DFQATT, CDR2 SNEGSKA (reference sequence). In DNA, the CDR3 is TGCAGTGCTAGTACTAGCGGGGCCGGGGGGAACACAGATACGCAGTATTTT. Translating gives CSASTSGAGGNTDTQYF.

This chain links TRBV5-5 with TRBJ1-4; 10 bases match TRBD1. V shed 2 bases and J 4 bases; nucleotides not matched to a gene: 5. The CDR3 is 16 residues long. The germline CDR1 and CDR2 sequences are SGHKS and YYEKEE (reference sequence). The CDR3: CASSFGTGVHNEKLFF. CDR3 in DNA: TGTGCCAGCAGCTTCGGGACAGGGGTTCATAATGAAAAACTGTTTTTT.

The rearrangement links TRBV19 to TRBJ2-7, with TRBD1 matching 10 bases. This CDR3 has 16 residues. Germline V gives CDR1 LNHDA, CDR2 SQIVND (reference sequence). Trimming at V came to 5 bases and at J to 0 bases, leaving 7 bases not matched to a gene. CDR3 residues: CASSPTGDRGSYEQYF. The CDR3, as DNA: TGTGCCAGTAGTCCCACTGGGGACAGGGGCTCCTACGAGCAGTACTTC.

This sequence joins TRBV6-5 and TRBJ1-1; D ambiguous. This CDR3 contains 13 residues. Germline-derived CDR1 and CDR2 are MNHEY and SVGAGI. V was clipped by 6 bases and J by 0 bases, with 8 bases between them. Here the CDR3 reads CASSLQLNTEAFF. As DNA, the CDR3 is TGTGCCAGCAGCTTACAGCTGAACACTGAAGCTTTCTTT.

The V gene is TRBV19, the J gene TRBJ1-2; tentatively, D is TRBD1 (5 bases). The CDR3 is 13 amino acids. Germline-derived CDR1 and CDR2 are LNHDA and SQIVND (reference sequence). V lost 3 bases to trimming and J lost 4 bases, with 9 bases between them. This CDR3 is CASSIKGTYGYTF. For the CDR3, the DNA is TGTGCCAGTAGTATCAAGGGGACCTATGGCTACACCTTC.

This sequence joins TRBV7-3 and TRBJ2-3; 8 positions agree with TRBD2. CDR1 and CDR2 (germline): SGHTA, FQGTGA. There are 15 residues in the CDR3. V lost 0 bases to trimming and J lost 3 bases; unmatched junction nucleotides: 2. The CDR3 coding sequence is TGTGCCAGCAGCTTAACTAGCGGGGTAACAGATACGCAGTATTTT. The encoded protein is CASSLTSGVTDTQYF.

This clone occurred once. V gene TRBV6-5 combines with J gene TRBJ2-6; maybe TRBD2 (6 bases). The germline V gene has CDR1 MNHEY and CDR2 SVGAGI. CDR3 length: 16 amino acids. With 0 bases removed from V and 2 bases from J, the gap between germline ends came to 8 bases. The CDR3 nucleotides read TGTGCCAGCAGTTACTCTCCGGGAGCTGGGGCCAACGTCCTGACTTTC. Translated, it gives CASSYSPGAGANVLTF.

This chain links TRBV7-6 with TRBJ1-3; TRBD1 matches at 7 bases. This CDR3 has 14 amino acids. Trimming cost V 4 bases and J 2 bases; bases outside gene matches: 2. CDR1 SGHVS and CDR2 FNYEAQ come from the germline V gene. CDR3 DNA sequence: TGTGCCAGCAGCTCCGACAGGGCTGGAAACACCATATATTTT. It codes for CASSSDRAGNTIYF.

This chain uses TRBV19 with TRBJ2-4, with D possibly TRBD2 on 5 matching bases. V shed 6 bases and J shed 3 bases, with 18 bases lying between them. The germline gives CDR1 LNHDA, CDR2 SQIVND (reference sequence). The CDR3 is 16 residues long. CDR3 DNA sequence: TGTGCCAGTAGCTCCTCTCGATCCGGGGTCAAAAACATTCAGTACTTC. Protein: CASSSSRSGVKNIQYF.

The CDR3 spells CASSEAGGESGNTIYF. CDR3 bases: TGTGCCAGCAGTGAAGCAGGGGGGGAATCTGGAAACACCATATATTTT. This sequence joins TRBV2 and TRBJ1-3, with a tentative D call TRBD1 (6 bases). The CDR3 is made up of 16 amino acids. The germline CDR1 and CDR2 sequences are SNHLY and FYNNEI. Trimming left V 0 bases short and J 1 base short, with 10 bases between.

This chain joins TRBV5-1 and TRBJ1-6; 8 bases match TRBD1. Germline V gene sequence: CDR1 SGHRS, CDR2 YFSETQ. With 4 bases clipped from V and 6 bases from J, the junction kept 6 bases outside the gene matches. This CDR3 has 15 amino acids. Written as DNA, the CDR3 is TGCGCCAGCAGCAGAACCGGGACAGGTAATTCACCCCTCCACTTT. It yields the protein CASSRTGTGNSPLHF.

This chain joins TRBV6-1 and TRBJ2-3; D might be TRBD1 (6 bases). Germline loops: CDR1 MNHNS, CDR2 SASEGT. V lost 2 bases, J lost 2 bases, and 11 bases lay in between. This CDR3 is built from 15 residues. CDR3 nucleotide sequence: TGTGCCAGCAGTGAAAGACAGGCTAACACAGATACGCAGTATTTT. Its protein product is CASSERQANTDTQYF.

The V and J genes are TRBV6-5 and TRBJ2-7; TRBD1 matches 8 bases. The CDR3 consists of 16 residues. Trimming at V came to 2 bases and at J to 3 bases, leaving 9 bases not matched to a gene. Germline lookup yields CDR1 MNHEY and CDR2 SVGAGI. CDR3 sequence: CASSYRKGQGSYEQYF. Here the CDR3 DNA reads TGTGCCAGCAGTTACAGAAAAGGACAGGGAAGCTACGAGCAGTACTTC.